In this sample, the clone carrying this T cell receptor (beta chain) turned up a few times. Its cognate antigen is unknown. This record comes from a study of CD8+CD57+ T cells in acquired aplastic anemia. Study observations and caveats: The CD8+ Simpson's diversity of patients and controls was not significantly different. Patients and controls shared over 25 CD8+ CDR3 sequences, highly expressed in patients.

Profiling of TCR beta VDJ combinations and CDR3 sequences used genomic DNA as template. TCRdb redid the calling of the reads with MiXCR, one entry per CDR3 protein. The table lists hundreds of thousands of distinct CDR3 sequences, 25% to 40% of them singletons, with less than 0.85% in the top ten. The authors sequenced patients whose flow cytometry had shown CD8+CD57+ cell expansion. All patients had severe acquired aplastic anemia. The CDR3 consists of 15 residues. V lost 3 bases, J lost 6 bases, and 16 bases lay in between. Germline CDR1 and CDR2: LNHDA and SQIVND (reference sequence). The rearrangement links TRBV19 to TRBJ2-3, with D perhaps TRBD2 (7 bases). Sequenced material: sorted CD4+, CD8+, or CD8+CD57+ T cells (not recorded which) from PBMCs. This TCR came from a human donor with aplastic anemia. The CDR3 nucleotides read TGTGCCAGTAGTATCGGGCGGGGGCCGGCTGATACGCAGTATTTT. Its protein is CASSIGRGPADTQYF.